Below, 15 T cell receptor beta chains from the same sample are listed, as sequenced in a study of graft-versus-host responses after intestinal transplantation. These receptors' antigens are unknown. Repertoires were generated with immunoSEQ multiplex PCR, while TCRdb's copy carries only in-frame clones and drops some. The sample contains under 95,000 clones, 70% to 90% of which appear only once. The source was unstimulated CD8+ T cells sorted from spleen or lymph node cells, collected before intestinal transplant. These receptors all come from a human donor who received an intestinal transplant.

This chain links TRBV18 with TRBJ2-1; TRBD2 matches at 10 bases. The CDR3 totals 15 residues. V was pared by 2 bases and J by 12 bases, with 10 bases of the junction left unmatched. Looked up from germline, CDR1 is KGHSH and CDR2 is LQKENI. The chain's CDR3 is CASSPVLAGARVQFF. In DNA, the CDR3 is TGTGCCAGCTCACCAGTCCTAGCGGGAGCCCGAGTGCAGTTCTTC.

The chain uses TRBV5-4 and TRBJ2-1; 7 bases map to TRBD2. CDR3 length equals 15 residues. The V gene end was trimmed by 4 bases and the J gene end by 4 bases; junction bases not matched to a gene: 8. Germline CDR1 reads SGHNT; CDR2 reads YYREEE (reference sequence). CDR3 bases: TGTGCCAGCAGCCCGGGGGAGGGGATGTACAATGAGCAGTTCTTC. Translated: CASSPGEGMYNEQFF.

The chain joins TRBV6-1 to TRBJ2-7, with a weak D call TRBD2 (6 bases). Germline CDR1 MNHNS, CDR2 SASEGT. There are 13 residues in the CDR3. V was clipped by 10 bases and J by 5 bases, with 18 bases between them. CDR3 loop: CATRTIEGNEQYF. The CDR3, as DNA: TGTGCCACGCGGACTATTGAGGGAAACGAGCAGTACTTC.

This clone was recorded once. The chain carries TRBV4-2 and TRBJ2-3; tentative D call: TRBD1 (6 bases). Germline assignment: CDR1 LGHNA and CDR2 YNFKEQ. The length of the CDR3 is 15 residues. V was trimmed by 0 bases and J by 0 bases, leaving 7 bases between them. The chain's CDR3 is CASSQDGQSTDTQYF. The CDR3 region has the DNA TGTGCCAGCAGCCAAGACGGACAGAGCACAGATACGCAGTATTTT.

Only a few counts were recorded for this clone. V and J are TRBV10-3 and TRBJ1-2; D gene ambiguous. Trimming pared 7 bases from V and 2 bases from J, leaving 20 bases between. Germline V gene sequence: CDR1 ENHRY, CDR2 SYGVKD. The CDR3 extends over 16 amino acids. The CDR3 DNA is TGTGCCATCATAGGCCAGCGGAGGGTCACCAACTATGGCTACACCTTC. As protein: CAIIGQRRVTNYGYTF.

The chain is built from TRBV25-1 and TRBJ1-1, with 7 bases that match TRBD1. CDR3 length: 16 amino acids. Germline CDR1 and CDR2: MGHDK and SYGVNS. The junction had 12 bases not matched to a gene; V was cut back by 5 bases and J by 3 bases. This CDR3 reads CASSPDRVIPDTEAFF. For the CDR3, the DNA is TGTGCCAGCAGTCCTGACAGGGTGATTCCTGACACTGAAGCTTTCTTT.

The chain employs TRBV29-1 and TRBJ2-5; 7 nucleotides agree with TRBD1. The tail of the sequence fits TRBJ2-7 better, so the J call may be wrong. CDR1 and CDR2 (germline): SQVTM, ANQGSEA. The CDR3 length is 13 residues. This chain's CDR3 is CSVVITGAYEQYF. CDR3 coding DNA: TGCAGCGTTGTGATCACAGGGGCCTACGAGCAGTACTTC.

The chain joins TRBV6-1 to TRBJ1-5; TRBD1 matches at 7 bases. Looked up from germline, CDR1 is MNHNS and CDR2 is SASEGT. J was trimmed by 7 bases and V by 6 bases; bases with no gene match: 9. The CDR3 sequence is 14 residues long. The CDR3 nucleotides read TGTGCCAGCAGCTTTGACAGGGATAAGCAGCCCCAGCATTTT. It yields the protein CASSFDRDKQPQHF.

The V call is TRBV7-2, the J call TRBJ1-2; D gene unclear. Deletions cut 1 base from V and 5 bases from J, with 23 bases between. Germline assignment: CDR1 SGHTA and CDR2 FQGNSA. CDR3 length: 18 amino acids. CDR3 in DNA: TGTGCCAGCAGCTTAGTAAGGCCCCTTGAACGGGTAGATTATGGCTACACCTTC. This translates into CASSLVRPLERVDYGYTF.

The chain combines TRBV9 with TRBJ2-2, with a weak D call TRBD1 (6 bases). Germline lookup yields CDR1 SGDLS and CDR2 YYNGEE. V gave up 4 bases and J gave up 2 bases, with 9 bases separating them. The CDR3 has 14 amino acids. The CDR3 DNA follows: TGTGCCAGCAGCCTACAGGGAAACACCGGGGAGCTGTTTTTT. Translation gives CASSLQGNTGELFF. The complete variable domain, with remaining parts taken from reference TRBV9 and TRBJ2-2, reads DSGVTQTPKHLITATGQRVTLRCSPRSGDLSVYWYQQSLDQGLQFLIQYYNGEERAKGNILERFSAQQFPDLHSELNLSSLELGDSALYFCASSLQGNTGELFFGEGSRLTVL.

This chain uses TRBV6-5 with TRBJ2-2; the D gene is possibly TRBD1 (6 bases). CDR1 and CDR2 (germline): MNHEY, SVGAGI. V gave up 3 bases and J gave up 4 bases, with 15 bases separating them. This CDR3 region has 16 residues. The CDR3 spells CASSYIGDTTTGELFF. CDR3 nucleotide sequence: TGTGCCAGCAGTTATATCGGGGACACCACCACCGGGGAGCTGTTTTTT.

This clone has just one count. The DNA for the CDR3 is TGTGCCAGCATGAGCGGCGGGGGGTTCAATGAGCAGTTCTTC. Encoded protein: CASMSGGGFNEQFF. This chain connects TRBV5-6 to TRBJ2-1; 8 positions agree with TRBD2. Germline V gene lookup returns CDR1 SGHDT and CDR2 YYEEEE. After removal of 6 bases from V and 6 bases from J, the junction contained 8 bases not matched to a gene. CDR3 length: 14 amino acids.

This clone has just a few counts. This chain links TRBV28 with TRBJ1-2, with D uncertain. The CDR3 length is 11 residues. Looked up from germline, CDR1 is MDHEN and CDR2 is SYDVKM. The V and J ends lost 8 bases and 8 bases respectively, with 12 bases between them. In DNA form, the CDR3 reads TGTGCCAGCCGCATAGTGGGCGGCTACACCTTC. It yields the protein CASRIVGGYTF.

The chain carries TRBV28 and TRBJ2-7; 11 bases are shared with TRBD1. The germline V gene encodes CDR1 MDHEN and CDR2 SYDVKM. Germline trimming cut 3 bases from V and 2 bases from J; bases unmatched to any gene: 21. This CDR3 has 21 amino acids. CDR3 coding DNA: TGTGCCAGCAGTTTCGTTCGTCTGAGGGACAGGGGGAGTGGAGTGCCCTACGAGCAGTACTTC. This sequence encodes CASSFVRLRDRGSGVPYEQYF.

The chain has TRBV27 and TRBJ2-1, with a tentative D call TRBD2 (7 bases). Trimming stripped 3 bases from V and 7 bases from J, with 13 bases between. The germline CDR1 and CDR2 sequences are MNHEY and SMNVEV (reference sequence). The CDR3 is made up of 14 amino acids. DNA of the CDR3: TGTGCCAGCAGTTTCGGGCGGGGGCAGAATGAGCAGTTCTTC. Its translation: CASSFGRGQNEQFF.